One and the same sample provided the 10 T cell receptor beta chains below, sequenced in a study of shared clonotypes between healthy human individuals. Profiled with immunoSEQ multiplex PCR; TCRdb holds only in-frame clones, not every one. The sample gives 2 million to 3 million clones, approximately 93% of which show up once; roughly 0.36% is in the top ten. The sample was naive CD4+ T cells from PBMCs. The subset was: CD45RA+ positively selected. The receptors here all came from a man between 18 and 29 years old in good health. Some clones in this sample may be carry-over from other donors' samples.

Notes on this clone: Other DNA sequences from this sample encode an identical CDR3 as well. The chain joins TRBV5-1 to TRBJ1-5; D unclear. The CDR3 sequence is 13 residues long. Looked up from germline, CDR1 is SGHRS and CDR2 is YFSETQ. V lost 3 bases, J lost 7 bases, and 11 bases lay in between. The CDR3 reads CASSSGGNQPQHF. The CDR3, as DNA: TGCGCCAGCAGCTCTGGCGGAAACCAGCCCCAGCATTTT.

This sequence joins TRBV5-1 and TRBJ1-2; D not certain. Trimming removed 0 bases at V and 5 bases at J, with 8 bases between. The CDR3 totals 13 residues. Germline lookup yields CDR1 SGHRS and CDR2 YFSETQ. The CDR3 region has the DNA TGCGCCAGCAGCTTGGCCGAGACTTATGGCTACACCTTC. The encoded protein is CASSLAETYGYTF.

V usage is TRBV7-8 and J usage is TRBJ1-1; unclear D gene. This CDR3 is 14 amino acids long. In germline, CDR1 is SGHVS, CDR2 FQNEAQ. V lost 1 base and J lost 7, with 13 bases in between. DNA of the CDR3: TGTGCCAGCAGCTTAGGGCCCACCCCCAATGAAGCTTTCTTT. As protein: CASSLGPTPNEAFF. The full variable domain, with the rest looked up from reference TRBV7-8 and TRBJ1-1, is GAGVSQSPRYKVAKRGQDVALRCDPISGHVSLFWYQQALGQGPEFLTYFQNEAQLDKSGLPSDRFFAERPEGSVSTLKIQRTQQEDSAVYLCASSLGPTPNEAFFGQGTRLTVV.

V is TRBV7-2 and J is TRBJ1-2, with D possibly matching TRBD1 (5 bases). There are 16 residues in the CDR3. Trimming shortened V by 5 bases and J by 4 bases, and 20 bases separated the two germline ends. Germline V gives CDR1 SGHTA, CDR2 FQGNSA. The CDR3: CASSPKGQGGSYGYTF. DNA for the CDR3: TGTGCCAGCAGCCCCAAGGGGCAGGGAGGTTCCTATGGCTACACCTTC.

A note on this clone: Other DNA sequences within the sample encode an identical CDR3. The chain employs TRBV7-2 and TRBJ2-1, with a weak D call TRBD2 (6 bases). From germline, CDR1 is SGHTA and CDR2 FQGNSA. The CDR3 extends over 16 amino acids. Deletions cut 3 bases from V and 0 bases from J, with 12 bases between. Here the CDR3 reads CASSLGSGSSYNEQFF. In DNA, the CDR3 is TGTGCCAGCAGCTTGGGAAGCGGGTCCTCCTACAATGAGCAGTTCTTC.

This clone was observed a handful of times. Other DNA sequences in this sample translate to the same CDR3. This CDR3 is CASSPSTDTQYF. DNA of the CDR3: TGTGCCAGCAGCCCTAGCACAGATACGCAGTATTTT. The chain links TRBV14 to TRBJ2-3; no clear D. The CDR3 is 12 amino acids. CDR1 and CDR2 from the germline V gene are SGHDN and FVKESK. The V end lost 4 bases, the J end lost 0 bases, and 2 bases lay between the germline ends.

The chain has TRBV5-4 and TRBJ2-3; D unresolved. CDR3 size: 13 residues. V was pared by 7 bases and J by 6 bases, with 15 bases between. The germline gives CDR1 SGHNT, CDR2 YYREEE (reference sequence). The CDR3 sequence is CASLSTPGDTQYF. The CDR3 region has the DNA TGTGCCAGCCTCTCGACCCCGGGCGATACGCAGTATTTT.

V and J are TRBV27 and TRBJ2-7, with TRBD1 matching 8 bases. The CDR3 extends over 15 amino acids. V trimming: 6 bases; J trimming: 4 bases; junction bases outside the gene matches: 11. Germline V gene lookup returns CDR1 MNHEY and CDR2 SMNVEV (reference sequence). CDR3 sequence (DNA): TGTGCCAGCAGCAGAAAGGCAGGGGGCTCTTACGAGCAGTACTTC. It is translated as CASSRKAGGSYEQYF.

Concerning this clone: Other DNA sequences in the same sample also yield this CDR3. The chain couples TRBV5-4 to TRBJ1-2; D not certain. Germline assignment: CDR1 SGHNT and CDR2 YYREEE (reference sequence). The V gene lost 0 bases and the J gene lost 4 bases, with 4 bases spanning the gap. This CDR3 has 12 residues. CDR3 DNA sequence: TGTGCCAGCAGCTTGGAGGGCTATGGCTACACCTTC. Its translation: CASSLEGYGYTF.

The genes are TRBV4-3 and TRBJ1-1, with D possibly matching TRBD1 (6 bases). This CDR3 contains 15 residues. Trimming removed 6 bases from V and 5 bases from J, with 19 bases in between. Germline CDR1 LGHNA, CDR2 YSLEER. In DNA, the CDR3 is TGCGCCAGCAGTGCGGCGTCGGGGGCGCGGACTGAAGCTTTCTTT. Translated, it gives CASSAASGARTEAFF.